What follows are 26 T cell receptor beta chains derived from one specimen sequenced in a study of cytomegalovirus exposure and HLA in healthy donors. This PCR relied on a set of 60 Vbeta primers and 13 Jbeta primers. Generated by immunoSEQ multiplex PCR, the TCRdb table keeps only in-frame clones and is missing some. This table holds approximately 140,000 clones, 70% to 85% found once. Material for sequencing was PBMCs. The receptors originated from a man in his forties or fifties in good health and CMV-seropositive.

The genes are TRBV5-1 and TRBJ2-1; 10 bases align to TRBD1. Germline values: CDR1 SGHRS, CDR2 YFSETQ. J gave up 1 base and V 4 bases, and 11 bases lay outside the gene matches. This CDR3 is built from 18 residues. CDR3: CASSPVPGQGTSYNEQFF. CDR3 DNA sequence: TGCGCCAGCAGCCCTGTCCCGGGACAGGGGACATCCTACAATGAGCAGTTCTTC.

This clone was seen just once. This chain uses TRBV2 with TRBJ2-3; D gene uncertain. CDR1 and CDR2 (germline): SNHLY, FYNNEI. The V and J ends lost 3 bases and 1 base respectively, with 11 bases between them. The CDR3 has 15 residues. The CDR3 nucleotides are TGTGCCAGCAGTGATCAACTAATGGGCACAGATACGCAGTATTTT. As protein: CASSDQLMGTDTQYF.

This clone was found once. V and J are TRBV7-9 and TRBJ1-1, with a tentative D call TRBD1 (6 bases). The CDR3 loop spans 14 amino acids. V lost 6 bases, J lost 3 bases, and 14 bases lay in between. Germline-derived CDR1 and CDR2 are SEHNR and FQNEAQ (reference sequence). DNA of the CDR3: TGTGCCAGCAGTTCGACAGGTCTGTACACTGAAGCTTTCTTT. This gives the protein CASSSTGLYTEAFF. Using reference TRBV7-9 and TRBJ1-1 for the parts outside the CDR3, the full variable domain is DTGVSQNPRHKITKRGQNVTFRCDPISEHNRLYWYRQTLGQGPEFLTYFQNEAQLEKSRLLSDRFSAERPKGSFSTLEIQRTEQGDSAMYLCASSSTGLYTEAFFGQGTRLTVV.

The chain combines TRBV6-6 with TRBJ2-2; TRBD1 is a possible D gene (5 bases). The V and J ends lost 2 bases and 2 bases respectively, with 9 bases between them. This CDR3 is built from 15 residues. Germline assignment: CDR1 MNHNY and CDR2 SVGAGI (reference sequence). The CDR3 coding sequence is TGTGCCAGCAGTTACGGGCAGGGAAACACCGGGGAGCTGTTTTTT. Translated, it gives CASSYGQGNTGELFF.

The chain carries TRBV23-1 and TRBJ1-5; D possibly corresponds to TRBD1 (6 bases). TRBV23-1 is treated as an ORF (open reading frame) with a function not yet certain. V lost 3 bases and J 6 bases, leaving 15 bases between the germline ends. CDR3 length equals 15 residues. CDR3 protein: CASSQNRVGSQPQHF. For the CDR3, the DNA is TGCGCCAGCAGTCAGAACAGGGTTGGCAGTCAGCCCCAGCATTTT.

The rearrangement uses TRBV27 and TRBJ1-6; the D gene is possibly TRBD1 (6 bases). Germline CDR1 is MNHEY and CDR2 is SMNVEV (reference sequence). Trimming removed 6 bases from V and 5 bases from J, with 14 bases in between. The CDR3 has 15 amino acids. The CDR3 DNA reads TGTGCCAGCAGCCCCGGACAGTATCATAATTCACCCCTCCACTTT. Protein: CASSPGQYHNSPLHF.

The genes are TRBV2 and TRBJ2-6; tentative D call: TRBD1 (5 bases). The germline gives CDR1 SNHLY, CDR2 FYNNEI. The CDR3 loop spans 13 amino acids. V lost 8 bases to trimming and J lost 4 bases, with 9 bases between them. In DNA, the CDR3 is TGTGCCAGCCCCAGGGTGGGGGCCAACGTCCTGACTTTC. Its translation: CASPRVGANVLTF.

The genes are TRBV7-8 and TRBJ2-7; TRBD2 aligns across 10 bases. Losses at the gene ends were 5 bases for V and 2 bases for J; bases not matched to a gene: 9. The germline CDR1 and CDR2 sequences are SGHVS and FQNEAQ. The CDR3 length is 16 residues. DNA for the CDR3: TGTGCCAGCAGCATCCGGGGAGCGGGAGGGCCCTACGAGCAGTACTTC. Translated: CASSIRGAGGPYEQYF.

The chain has TRBV5-1 and TRBJ2-2; 8 bases are a match to TRBD1. Trimming removed 2 bases from V and 3 bases from J; junction bases left unmatched: 12. The CDR3 runs to 18 residues. Germline CDR1 and CDR2: SGHRS and YFSETQ. CDR3 protein: CASSLIGRGPRYTGELFF. The CDR3 region has the DNA TGCGCCAGCAGCTTAATAGGCAGGGGGCCGCGGTACACCGGGGAGCTGTTTTTT.

The genes are TRBV6-4 and TRBJ1-1; the D is unclear. The CDR3 has 13 residues. Germline V gives CDR1 MRHNA, CDR2 SNTAGT. Deletions cut 6 bases from V and 1 base from J, with 9 bases between. CDR3: CASSAFGNTEAFF. The CDR3 DNA reads TGTGCCAGCAGCGCGTTTGGGAACACTGAAGCTTTCTTT.

The chain is built from TRBV11-3 and TRBJ1-1; 7 bases match TRBD1. Germline V gene data show CDR1 as SGHNT and CDR2 as YENEEA. This CDR3 region has 14 residues. Losses at the gene ends were 4 bases for V and 1 base for J; bases not matched to a gene: 3. The CDR3 DNA is TGTGCCAGCAGCTGGGGACAGCAGAACACTGAAGCTTTCTTT. Translating it yields CASSWGQQNTEAFF.

The V gene is TRBV5-1, the J gene TRBJ1-6, with D tentatively TRBD1 (6 bases). V was shortened by 0 bases and J by 10 bases, with 14 bases between the two germline ends. This CDR3 spans 15 amino acids. Germline V CDR1 and CDR2: SGHRS, YFSETQ. The CDR3 DNA reads TGCGCCAGCAGCTTGGCCGGCCAGGGGAGATCACCCCTCCACTTT. Its translation is CASSLAGQGRSPLHF.

The rearrangement joins TRBV27 to TRBJ2-3; a weak D match, TRBD1 (6 bases). The CDR3 is 12 residues long. Trimming pared 6 bases from V and 10 bases from J, leaving 14 bases between. The germline V gene has CDR1 MNHEY and CDR2 SMNVEV (reference sequence). Here the CDR3 reads CASSQGGASQYF. CDR3 DNA: TGTGCCAGCAGCCAAGGGGGAGCCTCGCAGTATTTT.

The CDR3 bases are TGTGCCAGCAGTCAACGGACAGTCCTACAAGGGGCCTATGGCTACACCTTC. It is translated as CASSQRTVLQGAYGYTF. The V gene is TRBV27, the J gene TRBJ1-2, with a possible D match to TRBD1 (6 bases). Trimming left V 5 bases short and J 4 bases short, with 23 bases between. The length of the CDR3 is 17 residues. The germline V gene encodes CDR1 MNHEY and CDR2 SMNVEV (reference sequence).

V is TRBV2 and J is TRBJ2-1; TRBD2 matches 9 bases. The junction had 14 bases not matched to a gene; V was cut back by 11 bases and J by 3 bases. Germline V gene lookup returns CDR1 SNHLY and CDR2 FYNNEI. The length of the CDR3 is 16 residues. CDR3 bases: TGTGCCGCCCAAATCAGCGGGGGGCCTGGCTACAATGAGCAGTTCTTC. This gives the protein CAAQISGGPGYNEQFF.

V is TRBV30 and J is TRBJ2-5; TRBD1 matches 9 bases. The CDR3 extends over 13 amino acids. Germline CDR1 and CDR2: GTSNPN and SVGIG (reference sequence). After removal of 3 bases from V and 4 bases from J, the junction contained 3 bases not matched to a gene. CDR3 protein: CAWSTGGSETQYF. DNA for the CDR3: TGTGCCTGGAGCACAGGGGGCTCAGAGACCCAGTACTTC.

This clone was counted a few times. V and J are TRBV7-9 and TRBJ2-7; TRBD1 might be the D (6 bases). CDR3 length: 12 amino acids. Germline V gives CDR1 SEHNR, CDR2 FQNEAQ (reference sequence). The ends were cut back, 5 bases at V and 3 bases at J, with 8 bases in the middle. This CDR3 reads CASSRQVYEQYF. DNA for the CDR3: TGTGCCAGCAGCCGACAGGTCTACGAGCAGTACTTC.

This clone was seen only once. This chain links TRBV5-1 with TRBJ2-1; 8 bases map to TRBD2. Trimming cost V 0 bases and J 9 bases; bases outside gene matches: 2. The CDR3 has 13 amino acids. The germline V gene encodes CDR1 SGHRS and CDR2 YFSETQ. The DNA of the CDR3 is TGCGCCAGCAGCTTGGTTACTAGCGGTGAGCAGTTCTTC. It translates to CASSLVTSGEQFF.

CDR3 DNA sequence: TGCGCCAGCAGATCCCCCGGCGGGAGGCCGGGTGAGCAGTTCTTC. Protein: CASRSPGGRPGEQFF. The chain is built from TRBV5-1 and TRBJ2-1, with 8 bases that match TRBD2. The CDR3 sequence is 15 residues long. J lost 9 bases, V lost 5 bases, and 13 bases had no gene match. Per the germline V gene, CDR1 is SGHRS and CDR2 is YFSETQ.

The CDR3 spells CASSLDSLEKLFF. CDR3 nucleotides: TGTGCCAGCAGCTTAGACAGCTTAGAAAAACTGTTTTTT. V usage is TRBV7-2 and J usage is TRBJ1-4, with no clear D. The CDR3 is 13 amino acids. Per the germline V gene, CDR1 is SGHTA and CDR2 is FQGNSA. V was trimmed by 1 base and J by 8 bases, leaving 8 bases between them.

This clone was recorded once. The chain links TRBV6-6 to TRBJ1-4; TRBD1 is a possible D gene (5 bases). Trimming left V 0 bases short and J 5 bases short, with 7 bases between. CDR1 and CDR2 from the germline V gene are MNHNY and SVGAGI (reference sequence). The CDR3 totals 14 residues. The CDR3 reads CASSYSSGNEKLFF. For the CDR3, the DNA is TGTGCCAGCAGTTACTCTTCAGGGAATGAAAAACTGTTTTTT.

Only a few counts were recorded for this clone. The V gene is TRBV11-2, the J gene TRBJ1-1; D perhaps matches TRBD1 (6 bases). The CDR3 is 13 amino acids. Trimming left V 5 bases short and J 4 bases short, with 11 bases between. The V gene's germline CDR1 is SGHAT and CDR2 FQNNGV. CDR3 region: CASSPMTGTEAFF. The CDR3 DNA sequence: TGTGCCAGCAGCCCCATGACAGGCACTGAAGCTTTCTTT.

The gene calls are TRBV4-3 and TRBJ2-7, with D hard to call. V lost 0 bases to trimming and J lost 3 bases, with 9 bases between them. Germline values: CDR1 LGHNA, CDR2 YSLEER. The CDR3 is 14 amino acids. In DNA form, the CDR3 reads TGCGCCAGCAGCCAAGATCCAGGTCTCTACGAGCAGTACTTC. Encoded protein: CASSQDPGLYEQYF.

With regard to this clone: One junction end disagrees with the germline gene, perhaps due to a read error. The V and J genes are TRBV7-7 and TRBJ1-4; 7 bases are shared with TRBD1. Germline V lookup: CDR1 SSHAT, CDR2 FNYEAQ (reference sequence). The CDR3 consists of 15 residues. Written as DNA, the CDR3 is TGTGCTAGCAGCTCCGACAGGGCGGGTAATGAAAAACTGTTTTTT. This codes for CASSSDRAGNEKLFF.

This chain links TRBV6-1 with TRBJ2-7, with D maybe TRBD2 (5 bases). CDR3 size: 14 residues. V lost 9 bases and J lost 6, with 21 bases in between. Germline CDR1 reads MNHNS; CDR2 reads SASEGT. The CDR3 coding sequence is TGTGCCAGTCAATTCGGACTCGCGACTACCGAGCAGTACTTC. Amino acid sequence: CASQFGLATTEQYF.

On this clone itself: Germline is not matched at one junction end, which may reflect a read error. V usage is TRBV6-1 and J usage is TRBJ2-1; tentative D call: TRBD2 (5 bases). Germline CDR1 MNHNS, CDR2 SASEGT. The CDR3 spans 14 residues. CDR3 coding DNA: TGTGCCAGCAATGAAGACCGCCCGGGAAATGAGCAGTTCTTC. This sequence encodes CASNEDRPGNEQFF.